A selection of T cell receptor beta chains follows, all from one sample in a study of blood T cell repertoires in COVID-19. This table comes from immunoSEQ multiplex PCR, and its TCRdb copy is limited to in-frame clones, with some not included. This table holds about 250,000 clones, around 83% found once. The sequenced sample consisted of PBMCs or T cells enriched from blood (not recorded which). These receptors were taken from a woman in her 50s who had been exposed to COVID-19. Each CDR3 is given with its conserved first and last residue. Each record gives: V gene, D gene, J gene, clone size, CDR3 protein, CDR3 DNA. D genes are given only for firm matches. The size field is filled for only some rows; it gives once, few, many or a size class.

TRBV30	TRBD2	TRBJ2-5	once	CAWSVRGTSGEETQYF	TGTGCCTGGAGTGTACGGGGGACTAGCGGGGAAGAGACCCAGTACTTC
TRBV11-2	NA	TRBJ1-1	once	CASSPRIRTEAFF	TGTGCCAGCAGCCCGCGGATAAGGACTGAAGCTTTCTTT
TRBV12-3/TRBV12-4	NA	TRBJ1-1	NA	CASSLREGAEAFF	TGTGCCAGCAGTTTACGGGAGGGGGCTGAAGCTTTCTTT
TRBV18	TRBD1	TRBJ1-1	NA	CASSQGQGTWNTEAFF	TGTGCCAGCTCACAAGGACAGGGAACTTGGAACACTGAAGCTTTCTTT
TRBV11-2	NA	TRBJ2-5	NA	CASSPIGSAGETQYF	TGTGCCAGCAGTCCCATTGGGTCAGCGGGAGAGACCCAGTACTTC
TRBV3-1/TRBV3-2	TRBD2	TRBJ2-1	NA	CASSQGSGGAVNEQFF	TGTGCCAGCAGCCAAGGGAGCGGGGGGGCGGTCAATGAGCAGTTCTTC
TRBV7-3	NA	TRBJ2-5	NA	CASSSGVFGTQYF	TGTGCCAGCAGCTCGGGGGTATTTGGGACCCAGTACTTC
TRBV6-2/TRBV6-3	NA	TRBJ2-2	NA	CASSYQSTGELFF	TGTGCCAGCAGTTATCAATCCACCGGGGAGCTGTTTTTT
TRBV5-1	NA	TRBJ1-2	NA	CASSRGPGGWIDGYTF	TGCGCCAGCAGCCGGGGTCCGGGAGGATGGATTGATGGCTACACCTTC
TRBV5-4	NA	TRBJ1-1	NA	CASSPRRAGVTEAFF	TGTGCCAGCAGCCCTCGCAGGGCGGGGGTGACTGAAGCTTTCTTT
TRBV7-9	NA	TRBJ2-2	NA	CASSILGFANTGELFF	TGTGCCAGCAGCATCCTCGGGTTCGCAAACACCGGGGAGCTGTTTTTT
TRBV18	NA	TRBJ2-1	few	CASSPGSYNEQFF	TGTGCCAGCTCACCCGGCTCCTACAATGAGCAGTTCTTC
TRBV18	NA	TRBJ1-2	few	CASSPETQANYGYTF	TGTGCCAGCTCACCCGAAACTCAAGCTAACTATGGCTACACCTTC
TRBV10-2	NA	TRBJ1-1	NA	CASSEPRRGTEAFF	TGCGCCAGCAGTGAGCCCAGAAGGGGGACTGAAGCTTTCTTT
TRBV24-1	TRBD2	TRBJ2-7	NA	CATSDPSAGGSYEQYF	TGTGCCACCAGTGATCCCTCCGCGGGGGGATCCTACGAGCAGTACTTC
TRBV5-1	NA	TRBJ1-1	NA	CASKTAGNTEAFF	TGCGCCAGCAAGACAGCTGGGAACACTGAAGCTTTCTTT
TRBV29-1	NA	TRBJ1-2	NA	CSADNRAVYTF	TGCAGCGCGGATAACAGGGCCGTCTACACCTTC
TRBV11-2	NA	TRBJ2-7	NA	CASSSTGSGPWSEQYF	TGTGCCAGCAGCTCAACAGGGTCGGGCCCTTGGTCCGAGCAGTACTTC
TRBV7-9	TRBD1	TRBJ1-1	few	CASREPGQLNTEAFF	TGTGCCAGCAGGGAACCGGGACAGCTAAACACTGAAGCTTTCTTT
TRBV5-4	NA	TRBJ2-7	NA	CASSIDNSYEQYF	TGTGCCAGCAGCATCGACAACTCCTACGAGCAGTACTTC
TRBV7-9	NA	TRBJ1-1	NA	CASSFWPNTEAFF	TGTGCCAGCAGCTTTTGGCCGAACACTGAAGCTTTCTTT
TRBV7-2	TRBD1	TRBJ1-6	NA	CASSLGKGFRDSSSPLHF	TGTGCCAGCAGCTTAGGAAAGGGTTTCCGGGACAGTAGTTCACCCCTCCACTTT
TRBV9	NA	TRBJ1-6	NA	CASSVEPGGGSYNSPLHF	TGTGCCAGCAGCGTAGAGCCCGGTGGGGGGAGTTATAATTCACCCCTCCACTTT
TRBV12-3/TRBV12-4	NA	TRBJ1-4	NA	CASREAIREKLFF	TGTGCCAGCAGAGAGGCAATACGAGAAAAACTGTTTTTT
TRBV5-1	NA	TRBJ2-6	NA	CASREASSGANVLTF	TGCGCCAGCAGGGAGGCGAGCTCTGGGGCCAACGTCCTGACTTTC
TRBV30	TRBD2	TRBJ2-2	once	CAWAGTMTGELFF	TGTGCCTGGGCCGGGACTATGACTGGGGAGCTGTTTTTT
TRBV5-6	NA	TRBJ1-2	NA	CASSPQGGEGYTF	TGTGCCAGCAGCCCACAGGGAGGGGAAGGCTACACCTTC
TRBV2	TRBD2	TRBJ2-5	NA	CASSRLGSGGTQYF	TGTGCCAGCAGTAGGTTGGGAAGCGGGGGGACCCAGTACTTC
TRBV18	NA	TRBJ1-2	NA	CASSPNGLVGYTF	TGTGCCAGCTCACCAAACGGCCTAGTTGGCTACACCTTC
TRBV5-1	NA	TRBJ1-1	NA	CASSLARRGSRNTEAFF	TGCGCCAGCAGCTTGGCCCGGAGGGGTTCTAGGAACACTGAAGCTTTCTTT
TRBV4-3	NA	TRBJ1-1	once	CASSQATGLNTEAFF	TGCGCCAGCAGCCAAGCCACAGGCCTGAACACTGAAGCTTTCTTT
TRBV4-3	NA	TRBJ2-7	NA	CASSPARGAYEQYF	TGCGCCAGCAGTCCCGCCAGGGGCGCGTACGAGCAGTACTTC
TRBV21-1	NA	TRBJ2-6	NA	CASSKGQISGANVLTF	TGTGCCAGCAGCAAGGGACAGATTTCTGGGGCCAACGTCCTGACTTTC
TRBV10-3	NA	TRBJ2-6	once	CAISDRGAGANVLTF	TGTGCCATCAGTGACAGGGGCGCGGGGGCCAACGTCCTGACTTTC
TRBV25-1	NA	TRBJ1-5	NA	CASSETGSGQPQHF	TGTGCCAGCAGTGAAACAGGGTCCGGTCAGCCCCAGCATTTT
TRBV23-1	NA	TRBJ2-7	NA	CASSQPPRGDYSYEQYF	TGCGCCAGCAGTCAACCACCGCGGGGAGATTACTCCTACGAGCAGTACTTC
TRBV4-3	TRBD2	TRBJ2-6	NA	CASSGGASGGPGANVLTF	TGCGCCAGCAGCGGGGGGGCTAGCGGGGGCCCTGGGGCCAACGTCCTGACTTTC
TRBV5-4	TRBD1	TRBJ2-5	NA	CASSTRDRGVRQYF	TGTGCCAGCAGCACCCGGGACAGGGGTGTGAGGCAGTACTTC
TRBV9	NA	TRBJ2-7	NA	CASSETSEQYF	TGTGCCAGCAGCGAGACATCAGAGCAGTACTTC
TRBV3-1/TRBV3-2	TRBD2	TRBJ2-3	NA	CASSQTGGVSTDTQYF	TGTGCCAGCAGCCAAACGGGGGGGGTAAGCACAGATACGCAGTATTTT
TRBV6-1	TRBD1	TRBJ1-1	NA	CASSEARGRKPMNTEAFF	TGTGCCAGCAGTGAAGCCAGGGGGAGGAAGCCTATGAACACTGAAGCTTTCTTT
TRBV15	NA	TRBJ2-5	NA	CATSREARETQYF	TGTGCCACCAGCAGAGAAGCTAGAGAGACCCAGTACTTC
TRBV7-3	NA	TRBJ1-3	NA	CASSPSGGNTIYF	TGTGCCAGCAGCCCTTCGGGAGGAAACACCATATATTTT
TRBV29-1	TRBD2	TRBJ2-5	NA	CSVGVGGLETQYF	TGCAGCGTTGGGGTGGGAGGGCTAGAGACCCAGTACTTC
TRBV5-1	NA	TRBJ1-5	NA	CASSLGAGASEPQHF	TGCGCCAGCAGCTTGGGTGCAGGGGCCTCGGAGCCCCAGCATTTT
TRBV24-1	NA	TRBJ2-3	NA	CATSSYFGADTQYF	TGTGCCACCAGTTCCTATTTTGGGGCGGATACGCAGTATTTT
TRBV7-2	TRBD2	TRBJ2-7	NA	CASTRGGAGSSYEQYF	TGTGCCAGCACCCGGGGGGGGGCAGGAAGCTCCTACGAGCAGTACTTC